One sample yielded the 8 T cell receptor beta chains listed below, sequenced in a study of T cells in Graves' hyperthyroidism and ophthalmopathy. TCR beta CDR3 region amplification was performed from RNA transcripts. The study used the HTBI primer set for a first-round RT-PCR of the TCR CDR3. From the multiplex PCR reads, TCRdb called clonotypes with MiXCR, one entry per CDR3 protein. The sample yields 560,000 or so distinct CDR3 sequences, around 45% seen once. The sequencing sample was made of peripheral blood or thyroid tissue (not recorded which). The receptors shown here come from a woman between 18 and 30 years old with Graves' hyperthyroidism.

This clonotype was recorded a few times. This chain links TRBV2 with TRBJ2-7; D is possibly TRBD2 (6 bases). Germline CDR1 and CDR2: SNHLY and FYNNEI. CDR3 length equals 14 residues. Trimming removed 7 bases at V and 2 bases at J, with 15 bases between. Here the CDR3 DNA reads TGTGCCAGCAAGGACTACAGGTTAGCCTACGAGCAGTACTTC. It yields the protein CASKDYRLAYEQYF.

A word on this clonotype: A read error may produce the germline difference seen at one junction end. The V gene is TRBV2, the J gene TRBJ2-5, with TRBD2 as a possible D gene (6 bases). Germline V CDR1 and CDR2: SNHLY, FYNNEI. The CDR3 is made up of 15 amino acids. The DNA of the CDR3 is TGTGCCAGCAGCTTAGGGTCTAGCGACCAAGAGACCCGGTACTTC. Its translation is CASSLGSSDQETRYF. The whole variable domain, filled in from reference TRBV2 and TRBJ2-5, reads EPEVTQTPSHQVTQMGQEVILRCVPISNHLYFYWYRQILGQKVEFLVSFYNNEISEKSEIFDDQFSVERPDGSNFTLKIRSTKLEDSAMYFCASSLGSSDQETRYFGPGTRLLVL.

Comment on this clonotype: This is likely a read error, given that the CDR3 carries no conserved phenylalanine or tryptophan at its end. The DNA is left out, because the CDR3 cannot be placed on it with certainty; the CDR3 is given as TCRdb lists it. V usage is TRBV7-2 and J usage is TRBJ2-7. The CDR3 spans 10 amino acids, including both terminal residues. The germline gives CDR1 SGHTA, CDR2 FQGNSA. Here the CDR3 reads CASSFSLAYT.

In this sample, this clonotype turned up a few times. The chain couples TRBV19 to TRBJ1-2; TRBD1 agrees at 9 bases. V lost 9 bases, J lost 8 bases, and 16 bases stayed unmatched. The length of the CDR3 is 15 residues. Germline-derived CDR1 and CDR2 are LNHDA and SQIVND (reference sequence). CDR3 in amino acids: CASGKPPGTGNGYTF. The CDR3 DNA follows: TGTGCCAGCGGAAAACCACCAGGGACAGGGAACGGCTACACCTTC.

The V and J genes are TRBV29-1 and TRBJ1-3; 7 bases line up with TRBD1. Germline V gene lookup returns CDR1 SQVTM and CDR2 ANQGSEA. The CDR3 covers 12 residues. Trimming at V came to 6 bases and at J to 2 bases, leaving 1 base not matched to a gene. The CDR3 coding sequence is TGCAGCGTAGGGACAGCTGGAAACACCATATATTTT. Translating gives CSVGTAGNTIYF.

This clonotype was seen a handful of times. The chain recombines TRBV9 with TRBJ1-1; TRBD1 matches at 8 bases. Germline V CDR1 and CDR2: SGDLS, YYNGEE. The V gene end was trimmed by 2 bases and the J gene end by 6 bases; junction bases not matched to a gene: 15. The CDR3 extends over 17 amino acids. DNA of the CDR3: TGTGCCAGCAGCGTTTCAGCTCCAGGGGGCGAAGGTGCTGAAGCTTTCTTT. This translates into CASSVSAPGGEGAEAFF.

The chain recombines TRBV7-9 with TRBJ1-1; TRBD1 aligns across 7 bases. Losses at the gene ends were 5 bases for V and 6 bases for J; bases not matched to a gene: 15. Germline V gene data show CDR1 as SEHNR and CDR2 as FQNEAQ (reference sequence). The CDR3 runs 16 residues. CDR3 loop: CASSQEAHRGGAEAFF. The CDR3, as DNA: TGTGCCAGCAGCCAAGAAGCCCACAGGGGAGGTGCTGAAGCTTTCTTT. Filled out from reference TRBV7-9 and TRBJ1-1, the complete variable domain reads DTGVSQNPRHKITKRGQNVTFRCDPISEHNRLYWYRQTLGQGPEFLTYFQNEAQLEKSRLLSDRFSAERPKGSFSTLEIQRTEQGDSAMYLCASSQEAHRGGAEAFFGQGTRLTVV.

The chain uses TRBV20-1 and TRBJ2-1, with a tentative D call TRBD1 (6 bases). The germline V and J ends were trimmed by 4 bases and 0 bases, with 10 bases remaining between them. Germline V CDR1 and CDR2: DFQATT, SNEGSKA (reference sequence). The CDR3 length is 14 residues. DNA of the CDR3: TGCAGTGCTAAGGGACATTACTCCTACAATGAGCAGTTCTTC. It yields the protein CSAKGHYSYNEQFF.